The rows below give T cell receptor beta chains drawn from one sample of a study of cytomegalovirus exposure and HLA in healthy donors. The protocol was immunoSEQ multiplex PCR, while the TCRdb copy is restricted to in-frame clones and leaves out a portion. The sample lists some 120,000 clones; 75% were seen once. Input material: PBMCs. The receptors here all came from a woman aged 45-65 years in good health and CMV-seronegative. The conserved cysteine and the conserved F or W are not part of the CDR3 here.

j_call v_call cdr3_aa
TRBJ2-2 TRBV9 ASSTISGANTGELF
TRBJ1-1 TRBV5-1 ASSLGTDGNTEAF
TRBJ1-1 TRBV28 ASSLFGQKAF
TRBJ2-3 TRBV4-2 ASSHNPPRTGLPVDTQY
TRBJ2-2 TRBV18 ASSPTSGRNTGELF
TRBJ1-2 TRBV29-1 SVGTADYGYT
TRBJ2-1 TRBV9 ASSKSTAYNEQF
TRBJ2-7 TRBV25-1 ASSGSGRASEQY
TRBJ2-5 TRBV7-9 ASSLGASETQY
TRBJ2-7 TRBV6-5 ASSYRRGAYEQY
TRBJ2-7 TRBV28 ASSLRGPPPYEQY
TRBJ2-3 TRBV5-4 ASSGGSTDTQY
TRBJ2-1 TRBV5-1 ASSLHSGTNDNEQF
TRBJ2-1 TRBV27 ASSPGTSGGNEQF
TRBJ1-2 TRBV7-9 SSSGAGYGYT
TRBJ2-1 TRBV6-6 ASSYSAGGLNEQF
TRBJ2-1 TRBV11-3 ASSLDTTGRDEQF
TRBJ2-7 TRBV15 ATSRTRYEQY
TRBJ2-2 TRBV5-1 ASSLAVDFKTGELF
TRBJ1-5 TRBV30 ACQTGSNQPQH
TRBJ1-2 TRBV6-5 ASSSLDRGSYGYT
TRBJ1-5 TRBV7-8 ASSPIPTGPNSNQPQH
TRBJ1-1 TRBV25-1 ASSEYIGPGSVAEAF
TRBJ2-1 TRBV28 ASSLAGGLNEQF
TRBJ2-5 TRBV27 ASSPNQETQY
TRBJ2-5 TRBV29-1 SVGDLRETQY
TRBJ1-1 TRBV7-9 ASSSSGDTEAF